The rows below give T cell receptor beta chains drawn from one sample of a study of blood T cell repertoires in COVID-19. The protocol was immunoSEQ multiplex PCR, while the TCRdb copy is restricted to in-frame clones and leaves out a portion. Among 150,000 to 200,000 clones listed, 79% were seen once. Sequencing was carried out using peripheral blood. All receptors derive from a man between 60 and 75 years old with active or convalescent COVID-19. CDR3s include the opening cysteine and the closing phenylalanine or tryptophan. The D gene is left open where the match is weak. Not all rows give a size; the values are once, few, many and, for expanded clones, a class.

TRBV6-5	TRBJ2-1	.	TRBD1	CASSYARGPAGEQFF	TGTGCCAGCAGTTATGCCAGGGGGCCAGCGGGTGAGCAGTTCTTC
TRBV7-2	TRBJ2-7	.	TRBD2	CASSLAGGNPAQPYEQYF	TGTGCCAGCAGCTTAGCCGGGGGGAACCCCGCCCAACCCTACGAGCAGTACTTC
TRBV30	TRBJ2-1	few	.	CAWDGSSSYNEQFF	TGTGCCTGGGATGGCTCCAGCTCCTACAATGAGCAGTTCTTC
TRBV19	TRBJ1-5	.	.	CASTLRLGGRGSNQPQHF	TGTGCCAGTACCCTTCGATTGGGGGGGCGCGGGAGCAATCAGCCCCAGCATTTT
TRBV7-9	TRBJ2-2	.	.	CASTRRGGANTGELFF	TGTGCCAGCACCAGAAGGGGGGGCGCGAACACCGGGGAGCTGTTTTTT
TRBV18	TRBJ1-1	.	TRBD1	CASSSQGENVF	TGTGCCAGCTCATCACAGGGGGAGAATGTTTTT
TRBV28	TRBJ2-7	.	TRBD2	CASSSAGTSGSYEQYF	TGTGCCAGCAGTTCGGCTGGGACTAGCGGCTCCTACGAGCAGTACTTC
TRBV3-1/TRBV3-2	TRBJ2-3	.	.	CASSPRDVRSGDTQYF	TGTGCCAGCAGCCCTAGGGACGTCCGAAGCGGGGATACGCAGTATTTT
TRBV5-1	TRBJ1-4	.	TRBD1	CASSGSGGFGTNEKLFF	TGCGCCAGCAGCGGATCAGGGGGCTTTGGGACTAATGAAAAACTGTTTTTT
TRBV5-5	TRBJ2-7	.	.	CASSFKTGNDFFYEQYF	TGTGCCAGCAGCTTTAAGACAGGCAACGATTTTTTCTACGAGCAGTACTTC
TRBV12-3/TRBV12-4	TRBJ2-7	once	TRBD1	CASSLGTGGEQYF	TGTGCCAGCAGTTTGGGGACAGGGGGCGAGCAGTACTTC
TRBV27	TRBJ1-1	few	.	CASSLRREGNTEAFF	TGTGCCAGCAGTTTAAGGCGGGAGGGGAACACTGAAGCTTTCTTT
TRBV14	TRBJ2-1	.	.	CASSHGSYNEQFF	TGTGCCAGCAGCCACGGGTCCTACAATGAGCAGTTCTTC
TRBV25-1	TRBJ1-3	.	TRBD1	CASSISPGGTGNTIYF	TGTGCCAGCAGCATTAGCCCAGGGGGCACTGGAAACACCATATATTTT
TRBV5-1	TRBJ1-2	once	TRBD1	CASSSTGGKSYGYTF	TGCGCCAGCAGCTCGACAGGGGGCAAAAGCTATGGCTACACCTTC
TRBV6-5	TRBJ1-1	.	TRBD1	CASSSRTGGRDTEAFF	TGTGCCAGCAGTTCCCGGACAGGGGGACGGGACACTGAAGCTTTCTTT
TRBV6-6	TRBJ1-2	.	TRBD1	CASSGQGSGYTF	TGTGCCAGCAGTGGACAGGGTTCCGGCTACACCTTC
TRBV7-3	TRBJ2-3	few	.	CASSYSSTDTQYF	TGTGCCAGCAGTTATTCTAGCACAGATACGCAGTATTTT
TRBV7-6	TRBJ2-5	.	TRBD2	CASSPGLVLRVQETQYF	TGTGCCAGCAGTCCGGGACTAGTCCTACGGGTCCAAGAGACCCAGTACTTC
TRBV4-3	TRBJ2-7	.	.	CASSQNLRDGGGEQYF	TGCGCCAGCAGCCAGAACCTCCGGGACGGTGGAGGGGAGCAGTACTTC